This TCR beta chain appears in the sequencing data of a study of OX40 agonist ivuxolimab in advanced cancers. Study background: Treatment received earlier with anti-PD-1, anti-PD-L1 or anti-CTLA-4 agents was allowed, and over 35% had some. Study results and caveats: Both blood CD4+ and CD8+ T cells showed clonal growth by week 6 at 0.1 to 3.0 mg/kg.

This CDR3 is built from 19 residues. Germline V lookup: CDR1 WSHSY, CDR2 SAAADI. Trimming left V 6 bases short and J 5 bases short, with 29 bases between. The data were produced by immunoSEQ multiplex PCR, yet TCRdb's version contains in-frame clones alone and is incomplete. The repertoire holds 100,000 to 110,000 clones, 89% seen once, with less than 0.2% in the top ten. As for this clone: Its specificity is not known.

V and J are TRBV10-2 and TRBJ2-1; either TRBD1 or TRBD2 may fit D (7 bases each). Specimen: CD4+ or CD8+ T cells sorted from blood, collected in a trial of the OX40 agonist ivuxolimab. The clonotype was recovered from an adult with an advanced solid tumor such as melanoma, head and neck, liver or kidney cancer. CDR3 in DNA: TGCGCCAGCAGCGCCTTACGACAGGGATCTAGCGGAAGAAACAATGAGCAGTTCTTC. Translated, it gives CASSALRQGSSGRNNEQFF.